These 22 T cell receptor beta chains originate from one sample sequenced in a study of regulatory T cells in long-lasting Graves disease. With iRepertoire HTBI primers and Arm-PCR of CDR3 regions, TCR beta libraries were built. MiXCR was run by TCRdb on the multiplex PCR reads, yielding one entry per CDR3 protein. The sample has 400,000 to 500,000 distinct CDR3 sequences, roughly 15% seen once; the top ten hold around 23%. Time point meaning: newly diagnosed GD, antithyroid drugs for less than 3 months. The TCR library was prepared using RNA isolated from PBMCs. The sample was also reused in another study, on T cells in Graves' hyperthyroidism and ophthalmopathy.

The source was peripheral blood mononuclear cells (PBMCs), collected at new diagnosis, from a patient treated with antithyroid drugs. The receptor set was obtained from a woman aged 18 to 35 with Graves disease.

Many counts were recorded for this clonotype. The chain is built from TRBV28 and TRBJ2-7, with TRBD2 as a possible D gene (5 bases). CDR1 is MDHEN, CDR2 SYDVKM, per germline. Deletions cut 4 bases from V and 7 bases from J, with 5 bases between. This CDR3 comprises 10 residues. The CDR3 DNA sequence: TGTGCCAGCAGTTCGGGGGAGCAGTACTTC. Protein: CASSSGEQYF.

The sample holds many counts of this clonotype. The chain links TRBV28 to TRBJ2-5, with TRBD1 identical over 7 bases. Trimming at V came to 1 base and at J to 2 bases, leaving 4 bases not matched to a gene. CDR3 length equals 15 residues. Germline V gene lookup returns CDR1 MDHEN and CDR2 SYDVKM. The chain's CDR3 is CASSLFAGGQETQYF. Here the CDR3 DNA reads TGTGCCAGCAGTTTATTTGCAGGGGGACAAGAGACCCAGTACTTC.

The chain joins TRBV20-1 to TRBJ2-5; unclear D gene. Trimming stripped 3 bases from V and 3 bases from J, with 17 bases between. This CDR3 is built from 15 residues. Per the germline V gene, CDR1 is DFQATT and CDR2 is SNEGSKA (reference sequence). This CDR3 reads CSARSGQAIKETQYF. The CDR3 DNA reads as TGCAGTGCTAGGTCTGGGCAGGCAATCAAAGAGACCCAGTACTTC.

Ten or more counts support this clonotype. This chain links TRBV20-1 with TRBJ2-7; 8 bases agree with TRBD2. V gave up 3 bases and J gave up 0 bases; unmatched junction bases: 7. The CDR3 is 15 residues long. The germline gives CDR1 DFQATT, CDR2 SNEGSKA (reference sequence). The CDR3: CSARRVAGSSYEQYF. For the CDR3, the DNA is TGCAGTGCTAGGAGGGTAGCGGGAAGCTCCTACGAGCAGTACTTC.

J is TRBJ2-1 and V is TRBV6-2 or TRBV6-3; 10 nucleotides align to TRBD2. The J segment lost 1 base and the V segment lost 0 bases, leaving 3 bases of the junction unmatched. CDR1 is MNHEY, CDR2 SVGEGT, per germline. This CDR3 has 17 amino acids. The CDR3 nucleotides read TGTGCCAGCAGTTACTCCTTAGCGGGAGGTTCCTACAATGAGCAGTTCTTC. Protein: CASSYSLAGGSYNEQFF.

The table lists this clonotype with many counts. The chain has TRBV12-3 or TRBV12-4 and TRBJ2-5; maybe TRBD2 (6 bases). The V end was cut by 9 bases, the J end by 6 bases, with 14 bases between. The CDR3 runs to 12 residues. The CDR3 DNA is TGTGCCAGTGCGAGGGAGGATAAGACCCAGTACTTC. This codes for CASAREDKTQYF.

V usage is TRBV12-3 or TRBV12-4 and J usage is TRBJ1-1; maybe TRBD1 (5 bases). This CDR3 is built from 15 residues. Trimming pared 3 bases from V and 0 bases from J, leaving 11 bases between. The CDR3 reads CASSFSGRLNTEAFF. CDR3 bases: TGTGCCAGCAGTTTCTCGGGACGGTTGAACACTGAAGCTTTCTTT.

This clonotype has just a few counts. The J gene is TRBJ2-7, the V gene TRBV5-1; D remains unclear. Germline CDR1 reads SGHRS; CDR2 reads YFSETQ. The CDR3 is 13 amino acids. Trimming removed 4 bases from V and 2 bases from J, with 10 bases in between. The CDR3 protein is CASSPTIAYEQYF. For the CDR3, the DNA is TGCGCCAGCAGCCCCACCATTGCCTACGAGCAGTACTTC.

The chain carries TRBV30 and TRBJ2-7, with unresolved D. The CDR3 spans 15 residues. Germline assignment: CDR1 GTSNPN and CDR2 SVGIG (reference sequence). V was shortened by 3 bases and J by 2 bases, with 17 bases between the two germline ends. CDR3 nucleotides: TGTGCCTGGAGGAGAGGCGGCTACCCGACCTACGAGCAGTACTTC. Translation: CAWRRGGYPTYEQYF.

This clonotype showed up many times. The chain's CDR3 is CASRSSPGELFF. The CDR3 bases are TGTGCCAGCAGATCTAGTCCCGGGGAGCTGTTTTTT. J is TRBJ2-2 and V is TRBV28; D unresolved. Germline V gene data show CDR1 as MDHEN and CDR2 as SYDVKM. V was pared by 6 bases and J by 6 bases, with 8 bases between. CDR3 length equals 12 residues.

This chain links TRBV12-3 or TRBV12-4 with TRBJ2-7; possible D gene TRBD2, 6 bases. V lost 6 bases and J lost 1, with 13 bases in between. The CDR3 runs 14 residues. The CDR3 sequence: CASSPGGISYEQYF. The CDR3 nucleotides read TGTGCCAGCAGCCCCGGGGGAATTTCCTACGAGCAGTACTTC.

This rearrangement joins TRBV6-4 to TRBJ2-2, with 7 nucleotides matching TRBD2. With V trimmed by 5 bases and J by 8 bases, 20 bases remained unmatched. The germline V gene has CDR1 MRHNA and CDR2 SNTAGT. CDR3 length: 18 amino acids. This CDR3 is CASSRVPLSGTNIGELFF. As DNA, the CDR3 is TGTGCCAGCAGTCGGGTCCCCTTAAGCGGGACGAACATTGGGGAGCTGTTTTTT.

A remark on this clonotype: Since no conserved phenylalanine or tryptophan closes the CDR3, a read error is the likely cause. The chain is built from TRBV27 and TRBJ2-5, with no clear D. The J call is uncertain, as TRBJ2-1 better fits the DNA end. This CDR3 contains 19 residues. The germline V gene has CDR1 MNHEY and CDR2 SMNVEV (reference sequence). Here the CDR3 DNA reads TGTGCCAGCAGCATAACAGCTCAAGCTGCTAATTCCCCCTACAATGAACAGTTCTTG. Translating gives CASSITAQAANSPYNEQFL.

The V gene is TRBV10-1, the J gene TRBJ2-1; the D gene is possibly TRBD2 (5 bases). Trimming cost V 5 bases and J 4 bases, with 12 bases left between them. The CDR3 is made up of 14 amino acids. CDR1 and CDR2 (germline): WNHNN, SYGVQD (reference sequence). Here the CDR3 DNA reads TGCGCCAGCAGTAAGAGCGGTCCATACAATGAGCAGTTCTTC. It encodes CASSKSGPYNEQFF.

The V call is TRBV3-1, the J call TRBJ2-2; D not resolved. Per the germline V gene, CDR1 is LGHDT and CDR2 is YNNKEL (reference sequence). Trimming left V 6 bases short and J 0 bases short, with 14 bases between. The CDR3 runs to 16 residues. The CDR3 DNA sequence: TGTGCCAGCAGATTAAAATACAACACGAACACCGGGGAGCTGTTTTTT. It codes for CASRLKYNTNTGELFF. The full variable domain, rest sourced from reference TRBV3-1 and TRBJ2-2, is DTAVSQTPKYLVTQMGNDKSIKCEQNLGHDTMYWYKQDSKKFLKIMFSYNNKELIINETVPNRFSPKSPDKAHLNLHINSLELGDSAVYFCASRLKYNTNTGELFFGEGSRLTVL.

This clonotype was picked up a small number of times. The CDR3 sequence is CASSSNGPATDTQYF. In nucleotides, the CDR3 is TGTGCCAGCAGCTCTAACGGACCAGCAACAGATACGCAGTATTTT. The chain has TRBV7-6 and TRBJ2-3; no firm D call. This CDR3 has 15 residues. Germline assignment: CDR1 SGHVS and CDR2 FNYEAQ. V lost 4 bases and J lost 3, with 14 bases in between.

This clonotype was seen repeatedly, ten times or more. The rearrangement joins TRBV12-3 or TRBV12-4 to TRBJ2-7; weak D call: TRBD2 (6 bases). V was cut by 6 bases and J by 0 bases, with 12 bases left in between. The CDR3 sequence is 14 residues long. CDR3: CASRPGSGSYEQYF. The DNA for the CDR3 is TGTGCCAGCAGACCCGGGAGCGGCTCCTACGAGCAGTACTTC.

The chain has TRBV18 and TRBJ2-1; 8 nucleotides align to TRBD1. Trimming took 4 bases from V and 7 from J; bases not matched to a gene: 9. CDR1 is KGHSH and CDR2 is LQKENI in the germline V gene. CDR3 length: 15 residues. The CDR3 region has the DNA TGTGCCAGCTCACTAGGACAGGGTCTTAAGAATGAGCAGTTCTTC. This sequence encodes CASSLGQGLKNEQFF.

The table lists this clonotype with many counts. CDR3 loop: CASSYYREPYEQYF. The CDR3 coding sequence is TGTGCCAGCAGTTACTACAGGGAACCCTACGAGCAGTACTTC. V usage is TRBV28 and J usage is TRBJ2-7; tentatively, D is TRBD1 (6 bases). Germline V gene sequence: CDR1 MDHEN, CDR2 SYDVKM. V was trimmed by 4 bases and J by 2 bases, leaving 12 bases between them. The CDR3 has 14 amino acids.

V gene TRBV29-1 combines with J gene TRBJ2-1; D is unresolved. V lost 2 bases and J 3 bases, leaving 23 bases between the germline ends. The CDR3 totals 18 residues. The germline V gene encodes CDR1 SQVTM and CDR2 ANQGSEA. The CDR3 spells CSVESSNKPNHNYNEQFF. The CDR3 DNA is TGCAGCGTTGAATCGTCGAATAAGCCAAACCACAACTACAATGAGCAGTTCTTC.

This clonotype has more than one count but fewer than ten. This rearrangement joins TRBV12-3 or TRBV12-4 to TRBJ2-7; 10 positions agree with TRBD2. Germline trimming cut 5 bases from V and 5 bases from J; bases unmatched to any gene: 9. The CDR3 runs to 15 residues. Written as DNA, the CDR3 is TGTGCCAGCAGTACCGCCCTAGCGGGAGTACACGAGCAGTACTTC. Translated: CASSTALAGVHEQYF.

As regards this clonotype: The junction departs from germline at one end; a sequencing error may be responsible. J is TRBJ2-5 and V is TRBV18; D remains ambiguous. The germline CDR1 and CDR2 sequences are KGHSH and LQKENI. This CDR3 spans 11 amino acids. In nucleotides, the CDR3 is TGTGCCAGCTCACTACAAGAGACCCGGTACTTC. This translates into CASSLQETRYF.